A single sample gave rise to the 22 T cell receptor beta chains below, sequenced in a study of CD8+CD57+ T cells in acquired aplastic anemia. Whoever was chosen for sequencing had shown CD8+CD57+ cell expansion by flow cytometry. Genomic DNA served as template for TCR beta VDJ and CDR3 profiling. MiXCR was run by TCRdb on the reads, yielding one entry per CDR3 protein. The sample lists fewer than 200,000 distinct CDR3 sequences, around 75% occurring once. The source material was sorted CD4+, CD8+, or CD8+CD57+ T cells (not recorded which) from PBMCs. The source is a human donor with aplastic anemia.

The rearrangement links TRBV7-9 to TRBJ1-2, with D tentatively TRBD1 (6 bases). Germline V gives CDR1 SEHNR, CDR2 FQNEAQ (reference sequence). The CDR3 loop spans 16 amino acids. The V end lost 1 base, the J end lost 2 bases, and 14 bases lay between the germline ends. This CDR3 is CASSLGAGTSNYGYTF. The CDR3, as DNA: TGTGCCAGCAGCTTAGGGGCCGGGACATCCAACTATGGCTACACCTTC.

The V and J genes are TRBV20-1 and TRBJ1-5; D gene uncertain. The V gene lost 2 bases and the J gene lost 2 bases, with 13 bases spanning the gap. Germline lookup yields CDR1 DFQATT and CDR2 SNEGSKA (reference sequence). The CDR3 loop spans 15 amino acids. CDR3 sequence: CSARSGGQRNQPQHF. CDR3 DNA: TGCAGTGCTAGAAGCGGAGGGCAACGCAATCAGCCCCAGCATTTT.

V usage is TRBV19 and J usage is TRBJ2-7; TRBD2 might be the D (5 bases). The germline V and J ends were trimmed by 6 bases and 0 bases, with 12 bases remaining between them. Germline CDR1 and CDR2: LNHDA and SQIVND (reference sequence). The CDR3 is made up of 14 amino acids. As DNA, the CDR3 is TGTGCCAGTAGCCAGGAAGGGAGCTCCTACGAGCAGTACTTC. Its protein product is CASSQEGSSYEQYF.

The chain has TRBV5-6 and TRBJ1-2; the match to TRBD1 covers 7 bases. The V segment lost 2 bases and the J segment 5 bases; nucleotides outside the gene matches: 6. This CDR3 contains 14 residues. The germline CDR1 and CDR2 sequences are SGHDT and YYEEEE. CDR3 nucleotide sequence: TGTGCCAGCAGCTTTGAGTACAGGGGATATGGCTACACCTTC. It encodes CASSFEYRGYGYTF.

This rearrangement joins TRBV6-1 to TRBJ2-2, with D perhaps assigned TRBD1 or TRBD2 (5 bases each). Trimming took 3 bases from V and 7 from J, leaving 15 bases between them. The CDR3 loop spans 15 amino acids. CDR1 and CDR2 (germline): MNHNS, SASEGT. CDR3 coding DNA: TGTGCCAGCAGTGAGAGGGGCAGGGCTGTCGGGGAGCTGTTTTTT. Protein sequence: CASSERGRAVGELFF.

V is TRBV20-1 and J is TRBJ2-5, with TRBD2 matching over 7 bases. The germline V gene encodes CDR1 DFQATT and CDR2 SNEGSKA (reference sequence). The V and J ends lost 6 bases and 4 bases, in that order; junction bases with no gene match: 8. The CDR3 has 13 residues. In DNA, the CDR3 is TGCAGTGCCGATGGACTAGAGTCAGAGACCCAGTACTTC. Residues: CSADGLESETQYF.

Details on this clonotype: In this CDR3 the conserved last residue, phenylalanine or tryptophan, is missing, so a read error is likely. Because the CDR3's place on the DNA is in doubt, the DNA is left out and the CDR3 is given as listed by TCRdb. The gene calls are TRBV20-1 and TRBJ2-5; the table's D call TRBD2 went unverified against the DNA. The CDR3 is 11 amino acids long, termini counted. Germline CDR1 is DFQATT and CDR2 is SNEGSKA (reference sequence). CDR3 in amino acids: CSARDLDPQTS.

The V call is TRBV20-1, the J call TRBJ2-7; 8 bases are a match to TRBD2. Trimming removed 0 bases from V and 7 bases from J; junction bases left unmatched: 8. This CDR3 has 14 residues. CDR1 is DFQATT and CDR2 is SNEGSKA in the germline V gene (reference sequence). CDR3 amino acids: CSAREGLDYNEQYV. CDR3 coding DNA: TGCAGTGCTAGAGAGGGACTAGACTACAATGAGCAGTACGTC.

This clonotype was seen just once. Compared with germline, one end of the junction differs, possibly owing to a read error. V is TRBV7-3 and J is TRBJ2-1; D gene ambiguous. The J call could be wrong; TRBJ2-7 is a better fit for the DNA end. CDR1 and CDR2 from the germline V gene are SGHTA and FQGTGA. The CDR3 has 14 amino acids. The CDR3 bases are TGTGCCAGCAGTTACTCGAGACCGGCCTATGAGCAGTACTTC. Protein: CASSYSRPAYEQYF.

The chain joins TRBV5-4 to TRBJ2-7; 10 bases fit TRBD1. Trimming cost V 4 bases and J 2 bases; bases outside gene matches: 6. In germline, CDR1 is SGHNT, CDR2 YYREEE (reference sequence). This CDR3 comprises 15 residues. CDR3 residues: CASSATGQGTYEQYF. The CDR3 DNA follows: TGTGCCAGCAGCGCGACGGGACAGGGGACCTACGAGCAGTACTTC.

In this sample, this clonotype turned up a few times. V gene TRBV29-1 combines with J gene TRBJ2-7; TRBD2 is a possible D gene (5 bases). CDR3 length equals 12 residues. Trimming cost V 4 bases and J 2 bases, with 9 bases left between them. Germline CDR1 SQVTM, CDR2 ANQGSEA. The CDR3 loop reads CSVAGIAYEQYF. The DNA of the CDR3 is TGCAGCGTTGCCGGGATTGCCTACGAGCAGTACTTC.

The V call is TRBV12-5, the J call TRBJ1-3; D gene uncertain. Germline lookup yields CDR1 LGHNT and CDR2 FRNRAP. CDR3 length: 14 residues. CDR3 nucleotide sequence: TGTGCCAGCAGTTTGACCAGCCCTGGAAACACCATATATTTT. It is translated as CASSLTSPGNTIYF. Together with reference TRBV12-5 and TRBJ1-3, the CDR3 gives the full variable domain: DARVTQTPRHKVTEMGQEVTMRCQPILGHNTVFWYRQTMMQGLELLAYFRNRAPLDDSGMPKDRFSAEMPDATLATLKIQPSEPRDSAVYFCASSLTSPGNTIYFGEGSWLTVV.

The chain has TRBV7-3 and TRBJ1-6; TRBD1 is a possible D gene (5 bases). Germline assignment: CDR1 SGHTA and CDR2 FQGTGA. This CDR3 has 15 amino acids. V was cut by 3 bases and J by 10 bases, with 16 bases left in between. Here the CDR3 DNA reads TGTGCCAGCAGCTTGTCGGGGGGTACGGACTCACCCCTCCACTTT. It specifies CASSLSGGTDSPLHF.

J is TRBJ2-2 and V is TRBV19, with D tentatively TRBD1 (6 bases). Trimming took 4 bases from V and 1 from J, leaving 10 bases between them. The CDR3 consists of 15 residues. Per germline, CDR1 LNHDA and CDR2 SQIVND (reference sequence). The DNA of the CDR3 is TGTGCCAGTAGTAACCCGGGACAGAACACCGGGGAGCTGTTTTTT. This codes for CASSNPGQNTGELFF.

The chain combines TRBV20-1 with TRBJ2-5, with 10 bases matching TRBD2. CDR1 is DFQATT and CDR2 is SNEGSKA in the germline V gene (reference sequence). V shed 6 bases and J 2 bases; nucleotides not matched to a gene: 9. This CDR3 has 15 amino acids. CDR3 region: CSAAHLAGAQETQYF. The CDR3 DNA is TGCAGTGCAGCTCACCTAGCGGGGGCGCAAGAGACCCAGTACTTC.

The chain employs TRBV6-5 and TRBJ2-7, with a weak D call TRBD2 (5 bases). CDR1 is MNHEY, CDR2 SVGAGI, per germline. The CDR3 is 16 amino acids. Trimming stripped 0 bases from V and 2 bases from J, with 14 bases between. In nucleotides, the CDR3 is TGTGCCAGCAGTTACTCTACCATAGGAGGTCCCTACGAGCAGTACTTC. It translates to CASSYSTIGGPYEQYF.

This clonotype was seen a handful of times. This chain links TRBV2 with TRBJ2-1, with 12 bases lining up with TRBD2. CDR1 and CDR2 from the germline V gene are SNHLY and FYNNEI. The CDR3 extends over 14 amino acids. With 4 bases clipped from V and 9 bases from J, the junction kept 4 bases outside the gene matches. The CDR3 sequence is CASSASGRAAEQFF. The CDR3 DNA sequence: TGTGCCAGCAGTGCTAGCGGGAGGGCGGCTGAGCAGTTCTTC.

This chain uses TRBV2 with TRBJ2-1, with TRBD1 matching over 8 bases. Germline values: CDR1 SNHLY, CDR2 FYNNEI. Trimming removed 6 bases from V and 3 bases from J; junction bases left unmatched: 7. The length of the CDR3 is 15 residues. This CDR3 reads CASSVSGTGYNEQFF. In nucleotides, the CDR3 is TGTGCCAGCAGCGTATCAGGGACAGGCTACAATGAGCAGTTCTTC.

The chain links TRBV14 to TRBJ1-1; D ambiguous. Germline CDR1 and CDR2: SGHDN and FVKESK. This CDR3 is built from 13 residues. V lost 4 bases and J 0 bases, leaving 6 bases between the germline ends. The CDR3 nucleotides read TGTGCCAGCAGCCTCAAAGTGAACACTGAAGCTTTCTTT. Translating gives CASSLKVNTEAFF.

The J gene is TRBJ2-1, the V gene TRBV29-1; no clear D. The length of the CDR3 is 12 residues. Trimming removed 4 bases from V and 9 bases from J, with 13 bases in between. Germline V gives CDR1 SQVTM, CDR2 ANQGSEA. CDR3 nucleotide sequence: TGCAGCGTTGGGACGTCCCCGTCTGAGCAGTTCTTC. Translation: CSVGTSPSEQFF.

V gene TRBV7-8 combines with J gene TRBJ1-2; D is ambiguous. This CDR3 comprises 13 residues. Trimming pared 1 base from V and 4 bases from J, leaving 7 bases between. Per germline, CDR1 SGHVS and CDR2 FQNEAQ. CDR3 sequence reads: CASSLGESYGYTF. The CDR3 nucleotides read TGTGCCAGCAGCTTAGGGGAATCCTATGGCTACACCTTC.

This chain links TRBV20-1 with TRBJ2-3, with TRBD2 identical over 7 bases. Germline-derived CDR1 and CDR2 are DFQATT and SNEGSKA (reference sequence). CDR3 size: 13 residues. The trim removed 7 bases at V and 2 bases at J, leaving 6 bases unmatched. The DNA of the CDR3 is TGCAGTGAGGGAGGGCTAAACACAGATACGCAGTATTTT. This encodes CSEGGLNTDTQYF.